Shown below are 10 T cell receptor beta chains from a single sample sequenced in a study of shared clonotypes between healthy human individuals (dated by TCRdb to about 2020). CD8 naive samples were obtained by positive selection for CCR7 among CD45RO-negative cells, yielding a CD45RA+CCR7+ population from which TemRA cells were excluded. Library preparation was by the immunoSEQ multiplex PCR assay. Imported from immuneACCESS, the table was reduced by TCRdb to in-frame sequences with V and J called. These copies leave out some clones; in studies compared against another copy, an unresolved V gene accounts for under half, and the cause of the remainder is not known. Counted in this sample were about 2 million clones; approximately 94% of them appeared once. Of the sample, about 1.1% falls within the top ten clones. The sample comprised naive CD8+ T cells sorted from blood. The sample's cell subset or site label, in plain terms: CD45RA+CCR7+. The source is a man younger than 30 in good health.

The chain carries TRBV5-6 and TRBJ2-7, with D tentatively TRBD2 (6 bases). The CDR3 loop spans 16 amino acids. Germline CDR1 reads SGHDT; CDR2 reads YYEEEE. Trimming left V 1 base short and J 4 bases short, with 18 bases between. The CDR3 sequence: CASSLNLGGTLYEQYF. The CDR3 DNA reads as TGTGCCAGCAGCTTGAATTTAGGAGGGACCCTATACGAGCAGTACTTC.

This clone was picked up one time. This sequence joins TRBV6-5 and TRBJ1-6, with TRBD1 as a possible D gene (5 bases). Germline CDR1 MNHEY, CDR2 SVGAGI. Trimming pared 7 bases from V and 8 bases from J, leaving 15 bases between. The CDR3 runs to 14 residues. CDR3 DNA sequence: TGTGCCAGCATCCTCGGGACGGTCGATTCACCCCTCCACTTT. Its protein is CASILGTVDSPLHF.

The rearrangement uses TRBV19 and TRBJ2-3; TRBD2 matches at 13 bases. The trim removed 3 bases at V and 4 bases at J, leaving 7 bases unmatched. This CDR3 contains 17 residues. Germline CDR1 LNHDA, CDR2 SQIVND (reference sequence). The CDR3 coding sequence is TGTGCCAGTAGTATGGGACTAGCGGGATCCTCCGCAGATACGCAGTATTTT. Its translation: CASSMGLAGSSADTQYF.

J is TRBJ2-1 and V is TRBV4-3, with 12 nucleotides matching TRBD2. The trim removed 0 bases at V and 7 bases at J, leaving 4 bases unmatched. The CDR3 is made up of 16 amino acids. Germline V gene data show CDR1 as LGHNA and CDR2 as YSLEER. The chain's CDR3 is CASSQEPSGRVNEQFF. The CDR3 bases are TGCGCCAGCAGCCAAGAGCCTAGCGGGAGGGTAAATGAGCAGTTCTTC.

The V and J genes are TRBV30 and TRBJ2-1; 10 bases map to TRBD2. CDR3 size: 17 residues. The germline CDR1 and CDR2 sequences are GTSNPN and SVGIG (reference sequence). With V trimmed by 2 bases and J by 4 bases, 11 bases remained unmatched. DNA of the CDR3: TGTGCCTGGAGTCTACCGACGACTAGCGGGCGATACAATGAGCAGTTCTTC. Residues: CAWSLPTTSGRYNEQFF.

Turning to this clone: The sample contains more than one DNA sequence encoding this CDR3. CDR3 bases: TGTGCCAGCAGTGATGCGGGGACTGAAGCTTTCTTT. It specifies CASSDAGTEAFF. The chain uses TRBV2 and TRBJ1-1; no reliable D call. In germline, CDR1 is SNHLY, CDR2 FYNNEI. The CDR3 consists of 12 residues. With 3 bases removed from V and 5 bases from J, the gap between germline ends came to 7 bases.

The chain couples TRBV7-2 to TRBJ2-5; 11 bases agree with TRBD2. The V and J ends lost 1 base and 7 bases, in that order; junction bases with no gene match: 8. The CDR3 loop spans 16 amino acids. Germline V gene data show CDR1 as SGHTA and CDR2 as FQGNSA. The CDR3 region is CASSLDLAGGPGTQYF. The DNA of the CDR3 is TGTGCCAGCAGCTTAGATTTAGCGGGGGGGCCAGGGACCCAGTACTTC.

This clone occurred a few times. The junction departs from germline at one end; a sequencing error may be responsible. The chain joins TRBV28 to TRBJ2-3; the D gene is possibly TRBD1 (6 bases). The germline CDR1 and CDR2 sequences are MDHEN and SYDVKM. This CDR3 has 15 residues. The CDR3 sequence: CTSSLDRPITDTQYF. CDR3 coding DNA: TGTACCAGCAGTTTAGACAGGCCAATCACAGATACGCAGTATTTT.

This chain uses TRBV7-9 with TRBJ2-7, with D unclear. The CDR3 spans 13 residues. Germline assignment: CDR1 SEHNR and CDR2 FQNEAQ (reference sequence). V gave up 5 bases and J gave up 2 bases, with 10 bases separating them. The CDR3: CASSRGPPYEQYF. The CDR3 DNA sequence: TGTGCCAGCAGCCGCGGACCACCCTACGAGCAGTACTTC.

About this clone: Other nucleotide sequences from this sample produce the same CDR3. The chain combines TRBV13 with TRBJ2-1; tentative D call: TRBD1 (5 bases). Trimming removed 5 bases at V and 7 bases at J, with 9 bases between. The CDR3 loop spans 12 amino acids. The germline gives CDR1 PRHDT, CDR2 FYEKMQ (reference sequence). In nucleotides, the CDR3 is TGTGCCAGCAGCCCCCAGGGTAATGAGCAGTTCTTC. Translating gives CASSPQGNEQFF.